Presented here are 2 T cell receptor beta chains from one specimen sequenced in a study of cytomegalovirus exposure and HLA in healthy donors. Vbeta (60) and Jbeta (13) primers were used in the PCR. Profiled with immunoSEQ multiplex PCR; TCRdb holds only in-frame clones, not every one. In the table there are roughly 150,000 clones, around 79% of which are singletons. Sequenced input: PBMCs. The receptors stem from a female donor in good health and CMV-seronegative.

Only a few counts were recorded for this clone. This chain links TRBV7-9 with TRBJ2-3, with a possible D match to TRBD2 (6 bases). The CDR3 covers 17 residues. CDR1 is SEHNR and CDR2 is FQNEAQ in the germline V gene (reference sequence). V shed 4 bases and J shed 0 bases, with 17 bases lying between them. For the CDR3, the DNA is TGTGCCAGCAGCTCCCCGCCTGGTAGCGGTAGCACAGATACGCAGTATTTT. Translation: CASSSPPGSGSTDTQYF.

CDR3 coding DNA: TGTGCCAGCAGCCCCCGGGCTAGCCGGGCGTACGGTGAGCAGTTCTTC. Protein: CASSPRASRAYGEQFF. This sequence joins TRBV7-2 and TRBJ2-1; weak D call: TRBD2 (5 bases). The CDR3 length is 16 residues. Deletions cut 5 bases from V and 9 bases from J, with 23 bases between. The germline V gene has CDR1 SGHTA and CDR2 FQGNSA.